One TCR beta chain is described in this entry. As yet, its antigen is unknown. Sequenced patients had shown CD8+CD57+ cell expansion by flow cytometry. All patients had severe acquired aplastic anemia. Patients were therapy-naive when their blood was sampled. The V end was cut by 2 bases, the J end by 3 bases, with 10 bases between. The CDR3 contains 14 residues. Germline lookup yields CDR1 LGHNA and CDR2 YSLEER. This sample was taken from a study of CD8+CD57+ T cells in acquired aplastic anemia. Overall study: An average of about 3.2 ug of DNA was obtained from sorted CD4+ and CD8+ cells. Findings and caveats of the study: Statistical testing detected no significant gap in CD8+ Simpson's diversity between patients and controls.

TCR beta VDJ and CDR3 profiles were obtained from a genomic DNA template. MiXCR, applied by TCRdb to the reads, yields one record per CDR3 protein. The data hold around 430,000 distinct CDR3 sequences, with around a third observed a single time. The sequencing input was sorted CD4+, CD8+, or CD8+CD57+ T cells (not recorded which) from PBMCs. This chain uses TRBV4-3 with TRBJ1-1; no clear D gene. The clonotype was recovered from a human donor with aplastic anemia. The CDR3 coding sequence is TGCGCCAGCAGCCAAACGAGGGTGGACACTGAAGCTTTCTTT. This translates into CASSQTRVDTEAFF.